A selection of T cell receptor beta chains follows, all from one sample in a study of shared clonotypes between healthy human individuals. Assay used: immunoSEQ multiplex PCR; TCRdb lists only in-frame clones, some missing. Of millions of clones listed, roughly 91% were seen once; the top ten hold 1.5% to 2%. Specimen: naive CD8+ T cells from PBMCs. The receptors stem from a man aged 18 to 29 in good health. Some clones in this sample may be carry-over from other donors' samples. Each CDR3 is given with its conserved first and last residue. A D gene is named only where the DNA matches it firmly. Clone sizes are given selectively: once, few, many, or a class where the clone is expanded.

>NA|TRBV7-9|TRBJ2-1|14|NA
CASSNDYLRVGQFF
TGTGCCAGCAGCAACGACTACCTCAGGGTAGGGCAGTTCTTC
>NA|TRBV15|TRBJ1-1|15|NA
CATSRRGAGHDEAFF
TGTGCCACCAGCAGACGGGGGGCAGGGCACGATGAAGCTTTCTTT
>NA|TRBV11-2|TRBJ2-1|13|NA
CASSLGLYNEQFF
TGTGCCAGCAGCTTAGGTCTTTACAATGAGCAGTTCTTC
>TRBD1|TRBV28|TRBJ2-7|16|NA
CASSLWGDRGLNEQYF
TGTGCCAGCAGTTTATGGGGGGACAGGGGGCTGAACGAGCAGTACTTC
>NA|TRBV4-1|TRBJ2-7|15|NA
CASSQEFRLSNEQYF
TGCGCCAGCAGCCAAGAATTTCGCCTGAGCAACGAGCAGTACTTC
>TRBD1|TRBV27|TRBJ1-2|15|NA
CASSTLTQGRSGYTF
TGTGCCAGCAGTACTCTTACACAGGGGAGGTCGGGCTACACCTTC
>NA|TRBV10-3|TRBJ1-5|17|NA
CAISESRSVADNQPQHF
TGTGCCATCAGTGAGTCTCGGTCGGTGGCAGACAATCAGCCCCAGCATTTT
>NA|TRBV28|TRBJ2-6|18|NA
CASSFRRTVGSGANVLTF
TGTGCCAGCAGTTTTCGAAGGACGGTAGGATCTGGGGCCAACGTCCTGACTTTC
>NA|TRBV29-1|TRBJ1-1|14|NA
CSVEGGVGDTEAFF
TGCAGCGTTGAGGGTGGAGTCGGGGACACTGAAGCTTTCTTT
>NA|TRBV11-2|TRBJ2-1|14|NA
CASGSVAQYNEQFF
TGTGCCAGCGGTAGCGTCGCGCAGTACAATGAGCAGTTCTTC
>NA|TRBV6-6|TRBJ2-4|14|NA
CASSYSRGGYIQYF
TGTGCCAGCAGTTACTCGAGGGGTGGGTACATTCAGTACTTC
>TRBD1|TRBV28|TRBJ2-7|15|NA
CAINQGRDRGDEQYF
TGTGCCATCAATCAAGGCCGGGACAGGGGAGACGAGCAGTACTTC
>TRBD1|TRBV7-9|TRBJ2-1|15|NA
CASRTQGALTNEQFF
TGTGCCAGCAGGACTCAGGGGGCGCTTACGAATGAGCAGTTCTTC
>NA|TRBV5-4|TRBJ1-6|15|NA
CASSLSGASNSPLHF
TGTGCCAGCAGCTTGAGCGGGGCCAGTAATTCACCCCTCCACTTT
>TRBD2|TRBV9|TRBJ2-2|16|NA
CASSVGASGSHEELFF
TGTGCCAGCAGCGTAGGGGCTAGCGGGAGTCATGAGGAGCTGTTTTTT
>TRBD2|TRBV28|TRBJ2-2|16|NA
CASSFAGEVKVGELFF
TGTGCCAGCAGTTTTGCGGGAGAAGTGAAAGTCGGGGAGCTGTTTTTT
>TRBD1|TRBV19|TRBJ1-1|15|NA
CASSISTGGNTEAFF
TGTGCCAGTAGTATATCGACAGGGGGAAACACTGAAGCTTTCTTT
>NA|TRBV9|TRBJ2-1|15|NA
CASSVGGRNIDEQFF
TGTGCCAGCAGCGTAGGAGGACGTAACATCGATGAGCAGTTCTTC
>NA|TRBV6-6|TRBJ2-5|14|once
CASSYFGNQETQYF
TGTGCCAGCAGTTACTTTGGCAACCAAGAGACCCAGTACTTC
>TRBD2|TRBV6-1|TRBJ2-3|15|NA
CASSEFQRGTDTQYF
TGTGCCAGCAGTGAATTCCAGCGGGGAACAGATACGCAGTATTTT
>TRBD1|TRBV5-1|TRBJ2-1|14|NA
CASTRDREYNEQFF
TGCGCCAGCACCAGGGACAGGGAATACAATGAGCAGTTCTTC
>NA|TRBV7-9|TRBJ2-3|13|NA
CASSFPLSDTQYF
TGTGCCAGCAGCTTTCCATTATCAGATACGCAGTATTTT
>TRBD1|TRBV7-6|TRBJ2-2|16|once
CASSLADRAITGELFF
TGTGCCAGCAGCTTAGCCGACAGGGCAATCACCGGGGAGCTGTTTTTT
>NA|TRBV12-1|TRBJ2-7|16|NA
CASSPWRREAPYEQYF
TGTGCCAGCAGCCCCTGGAGGCGGGAGGCTCCCTACGAGCAGTACTTC
>NA|TRBV30|TRBJ1-1|14|NA
CAWEKPGEVGEAFF
TGTGCCTGGGAGAAACCAGGGGAGGTGGGTGAAGCTTTCTTT
>NA|TRBV30|TRBJ1-4|14|NA
CAWSMVRDNEKLFF
TGTGCCTGGAGTATGGTCAGGGATAATGAAAAACTGTTTTTT
>NA|TRBV25-1|TRBJ2-2|15|NA
CASTSAGTGHGELFF
TGTGCCAGCACAAGCGCCGGGACCGGGCACGGGGAGCTGTTTTTT
>NA|TRBV29-1|TRBJ1-2|11|NA
CSGWGLYGYTF
TGCAGCGGATGGGGGCTTTATGGCTACACCTTC
>NA|TRBV9|TRBJ2-3|16|NA
CASSVEWDGRTDTQYF
TGTGCCAGCAGCGTAGAGTGGGACGGCCGCACAGATACGCAGTATTTT
>TRBD2|TRBV10-3|TRBJ2-7|15|NA
CAISEFSGTSYEQYF
TGTGCCATCAGTGAGTTTAGCGGGACCTCCTACGAGCAGTACTTC
>TRBD1|TRBV9|TRBJ2-1|14|NA
CASSAGGSPNEQFF
TGTGCCAGCAGCGCAGGGGGTTCGCCCAATGAGCAGTTCTTC
>NA|TRBV28|TRBJ1-2|13|NA
CASSLSGYNGYTF
TGTGCCAGCAGTTTATCAGGGTACAACGGCTACACCTTC
>NA|TRBV11-2|TRBJ2-7|17|NA
CASSYPGEAELYYEQYF
TGTGCCAGCAGCTATCCCGGAGAAGCAGAGCTTTACTACGAGCAGTACTTC
>NA|TRBV9|TRBJ2-5|13|NA
CASSVSGSETQYF
TGTGCCAGCAGCGTATCTGGATCGGAGACCCAGTACTTC
>TRBD2|TRBV7-9|TRBJ2-1|15|once
CASSLTSASYNEQFF
TGTGCCAGCAGCTTGACTAGCGCCTCCTACAATGAGCAGTTCTTC
>TRBD1|TRBV27|TRBJ2-7|14|NA
CASSPSTGGYEQYF
TGTGCCAGCAGCCCATCGACAGGGGGCTACGAGCAGTACTTC
>NA|TRBV28|TRBJ2-2|16|NA
CASSFPLRGYTGELFF
TGTGCCAGCAGTTTCCCCTTGCGGGGTTATACCGGGGAGCTGTTTTTT
>NA|TRBV27|TRBJ2-3|12|NA
CASSLGSEAQYF
TGTGCCAGCAGTTTAGGGAGCGAGGCGCAGTATTTT
>NA|TRBV4-1|TRBJ1-1|14|NA
CASNLLEGSTEAFF
TGCGCCAGCAACCTTTTGGAGGGCAGCACTGAAGCTTTCTTT
>TRBD1|TRBV9|TRBJ2-4|14|NA
CASSRTGGLNIQYF
TGTGCCAGCAGCCGGACAGGGGGCTTGAACATTCAGTACTTC
>TRBD1|TRBV27|TRBJ1-5|14|NA
CASRITGAGQPQHF
TGTGCCAGCAGGATAACAGGGGCGGGACAGCCCCAGCATTTT
>TRBD1|TRBV7-9|TRBJ1-5|14|NA
CASSPGGGNQPQHF
TGTGCCAGCAGCCCAGGGGGAGGCAATCAGCCCCAGCATTTT
>NA|TRBV4-1|TRBJ2-7|15|NA
CASSQEAVMSYEQYF
TGCGCCAGCAGCCAAGAGGCGGTTATGTCCTACGAGCAGTACTTC
>NA|TRBV4-2|TRBJ1-2|15|NA
CASSHHSLDSYGYTF
TGTGCCAGCAGCCACCATAGCCTGGACAGCTATGGCTACACCTTC
>TRBD1|TRBV29-1|TRBJ2-7|14|NA
CSVEVWDRSYEQYF
TGCAGCGTTGAAGTGTGGGACAGGAGCTACGAGCAGTACTTC
>NA|TRBV11-1|TRBJ2-5|13|once
CASSLGPQETQYF
TGTGCCAGCAGCTTAGGACCACAAGAGACCCAGTACTTC
>NA|TRBV9|TRBJ2-7|14|NA
CASSPDSRVYEQYF
TGTGCCAGCAGCCCGGACTCGAGAGTCTACGAGCAGTACTTC
>NA|TRBV19|TRBJ1-4|16|NA
CASSPDRGATNEKLFF
TGTGCCAGTAGTCCGGACCGGGGGGCGACTAATGAAAAACTGTTTTTT
>NA|TRBV21-1|TRBJ2-3|17|NA
CASSGRQGYSSTDTQYF
TGTGCCAGCAGCGGACGACAGGGATACTCTAGCACAGATACGCAGTATTTT
>NA|TRBV4-1|TRBJ2-7|15|NA
CASSPDNSGTYEQYF
TGCGCCAGCAGCCCCGATAACAGCGGAACCTACGAGCAGTACTTC
>TRBD1|TRBV7-9|TRBJ1-1|16|few
CASSLARRQGSTEAFF
TGTGCCAGCAGCTTAGCGCGTAGACAGGGGAGCACTGAAGCTTTCTTT
>NA|TRBV9|TRBJ2-1|12|NA
CASSVGPAEQFF
TGTGCCAGCAGCGTTGGGCCAGCCGAGCAGTTCTTC
>TRBD1|TRBV29-1|TRBJ2-5|13|NA
CSDRTGGGETQYF
TGCAGCGATAGGACAGGGGGCGGTGAGACCCAGTACTTC
>NA|TRBV9|TRBJ2-3|15|NA
CASSPKWSSTDTQYF
TGTGCCAGCAGCCCAAAGTGGAGTAGCACAGATACGCAGTATTTT
>TRBD1|TRBV2|TRBJ2-2|13|NA
CASRDRGTGELFF
TGTGCCAGCAGGGACAGGGGCACCGGGGAGCTGTTTTTT
>NA|TRBV27|TRBJ1-1|15|NA
CASSPLNRVTTEAFF
TGTGCCAGCAGTCCACTGAACAGGGTCACCACTGAAGCTTTCTTT
>TRBD1|TRBV2|TRBJ2-2|17|NA
CASSGGTVQTNTGELFF
TGTGCCAGCAGTGGGGGGACAGTACAAACGAACACCGGGGAGCTGTTTTTT
>TRBD2|TRBV10-3|TRBJ2-3|17|once
CATILGPSGPSTDTQYF
TGTGCCACCATTTTGGGACCTAGCGGCCCCTCGACAGATACGCAGTATTTT